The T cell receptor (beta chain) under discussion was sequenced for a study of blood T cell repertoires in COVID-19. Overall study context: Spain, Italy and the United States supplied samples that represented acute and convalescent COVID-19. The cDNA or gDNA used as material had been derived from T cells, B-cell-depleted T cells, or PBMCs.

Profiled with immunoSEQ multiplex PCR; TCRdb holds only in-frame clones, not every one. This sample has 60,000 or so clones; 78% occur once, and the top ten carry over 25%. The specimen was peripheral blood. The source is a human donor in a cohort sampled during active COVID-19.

CDR3 loop: CASSASGWDTGELFF. The CDR3 DNA is TGTGCCAGCAGCGCTAGCGGGTGGGACACCGGGGAGCTGTTTTTT. This chain links TRBV7-2 with TRBJ2-2, with 8 bases that match TRBD2. The junction had 5 bases not matched to a gene; V was cut back by 5 bases and J by 3 bases. The CDR3 has 15 amino acids. Germline lookup yields CDR1 SGHTA and CDR2 FQGNSA.